The entry below describes one TCR beta chain. The data are from a study of blood T cell repertoires in COVID-19. The CDR3 extends over 14 amino acids. Germline values: CDR1 LNHDA, CDR2 SQIVND (reference sequence). V shed 5 bases and J shed 2 bases, with 13 bases lying between them. The repertoire was sequenced with immunoSEQ multiplex PCR; TCRdb's copy has only in-frame clones and lacks some. The table includes a few hundred thousand clones, about 85% detected once. The sequence derives from a man aged 18 to 30 with active or convalescent COVID-19. The rearrangement links TRBV19 to TRBJ2-7, with unresolved D. The source material was peripheral blood. The CDR3 spells CASSVGQSAYEQYF. In DNA form, the CDR3 reads TGTGCCAGTAGTGTGGGCCAGTCAGCCTACGAGCAGTACTTC. Full variable domain (outside the CDR3, taken from reference TRBV19 and TRBJ2-7): DGGITQSPKYLFRKEGQNVTLSCEQNLNHDAMYWYRQDPGQGLRLIYYSQIVNDFQKGDIAEGYSVSREKKESFPLTVTSAQKNPTAFYLCASSVGQSAYEQYFGPGTRLTVT.